This T cell receptor (beta chain) was captured by sequencing in a study of cytomegalovirus exposure and HLA in healthy donors. General study findings and limits: There were some public TCRs occurring in many donors, but most TCR sequences were rare. Researchers catalogued approximately 170 TCR beta chains as cytomegalovirus-associated.

Data came from immunoSEQ multiplex PCR; TCRdb stores just in-frame clones and leaves some out. The profile shows roughly 70,000 clones, roughly 95% of them singletons. In this sample, this clone turned up once. Its antigen is unidentified. After removal of 6 bases from V and 4 bases from J, the junction contained 3 bases not matched to a gene. This CDR3 has 14 amino acids. Germline V gives CDR1 MNHNY, CDR2 SVGAGI (reference sequence). The sequence came from a young man in good health and CMV-seronegative. Sequencing used PBMCs. The chain is built from TRBV6-6 and TRBJ2-7; 13 bases line up with TRBD2. In DNA, the CDR3 is TGTGCCAGCAGCCAGACTAGCGGGGGGTACGAGCAGTACTTC. Translated, it gives CASSQTSGGYEQYF.